Below, 5 T cell receptor beta chains from the same sample are listed, as sequenced in a study of shared clonotypes between healthy human individuals. Libraries were prepared by immunoSEQ multiplex PCR; TCRdb keeps only in-frame clonotypes and omits some of them. Seen here are about 2.3 million clones, 85% to 95% observed once, and the top ten hold 0.35% to 0.45%. The sample taken for sequencing was naive CD4+ T cells from PBMCs. Sample subset: CD45RA+ positively selected. All receptors come from a man aged 18 to 30 in good health. Some clones in this sample may be carry-over from other donors' samples.

This clone was seen just once. The J gene is TRBJ2-5, the V gene TRBV6-5; 12 nucleotides line up with TRBD2. The CDR3 consists of 14 residues. V was pared by 6 bases and J by 4 bases, with 3 bases of the junction left unmatched. CDR1 is MNHEY, CDR2 SVGAGI, per germline. This CDR3 reads CASRRGLAGETQYF. The CDR3 DNA reads TGTGCCAGCAGGCGGGGACTAGCGGGAGAGACCCAGTACTTC.

The V call is TRBV6-1, the J call TRBJ2-7; 7 bases align to TRBD1. CDR1 is MNHNS, CDR2 SASEGT, per germline. The CDR3 runs 15 residues. After removal of 4 bases from V and 2 bases from J, the junction contained 8 bases not matched to a gene. This CDR3 is CASSVDRLNTYEQYF. The CDR3 DNA reads TGTGCCAGCAGTGTGGACAGGCTAAATACCTACGAGCAGTACTTC.

This chain links TRBV12-5 with TRBJ2-1, with D possibly being TRBD2 (8 bases). The CDR3 runs 18 residues. Germline values: CDR1 LGHNT, CDR2 FRNRAP. Trimming took off 4 bases at V and 8 bases at J, with 27 bases between the two ends. CDR3 sequence reads: CASGSPLPGGGDYHEQFF. Here the CDR3 DNA reads TGTGCTAGTGGTTCTCCTCTACCGGGAGGGGGCGATTACCATGAGCAGTTCTTC.

The rearrangement uses TRBV4-2 and TRBJ2-5; the D gene could be TRBD1 or TRBD2 (5 bases each). V was cut by 1 base and J by 5 bases, with 14 bases left in between. The CDR3 totals 15 residues. The germline gives CDR1 LGHNA, CDR2 YNFKEQ. In DNA, the CDR3 is TGTGCCAGCAGCCAAGCCACAGGAGCTAGCGAGACCCAGTACTTC. Protein sequence: CASSQATGASETQYF.

The chain couples TRBV30 to TRBJ2-7; a weak D match, TRBD2 (6 bases). This CDR3 has 11 amino acids. Per the germline V gene, CDR1 is GTSNPN and CDR2 is SVGIG (reference sequence). The ends were cut back, 5 bases at V and 3 bases at J, with 8 bases in the middle. For the CDR3, the DNA is TGTGCCTGGGGGGGACTCTACGAGCAGTACTTC. This sequence encodes CAWGGLYEQYF.